Sequencing of this T cell receptor (beta chain) was carried out in a study of early T cells in non-severe SARS-CoV-2 infection. Overall study: The sequenced material was bulk RNA from unsorted whole blood, and its chains were unpaired. Study observations and caveats: VDJdb matching, biased toward anti-spike CD8 responses, missed private and CD4 specificities.

With regard to this clonotype: As yet, its antigen is unknown.

CDR3 length: 15 amino acids. Looked up from germline, CDR1 is SGHAT and CDR2 is FQNNGV. V trimming: 7 bases; J trimming: 3 bases; junction bases outside the gene matches: 9. The library protocol tagged individual cDNA molecules with unique molecular identifiers. A single record per CDR3 protein comes from TCRdb applying MiXCR to the 5' RACE reads. Counted here are 45,000 to 70,000 distinct CDR3 sequences, more than 9% occurring once; the ten biggest clones make up roughly 10%. Sequencing was done on a sample of whole blood. The J gene is TRBJ2-1, the V gene TRBV11-2, with 7 positions matching TRBD2. The receptor was isolated from an adult who was a healthcare worker with PCR-confirmed SARS-CoV-2 infection or an uninfected control (not recorded which). The CDR3 is CASTDVGRFYNEQFF. CDR3 coding DNA: TGTGCCAGCACCGATGTCGGGAGGTTCTACAATGAGCAGTTCTTC.